This T cell receptor (beta chain) is from a study of cytomegalovirus exposure and HLA in healthy donors. The overall study: A subsequent analysis reported that the roughly 120 validation repertoires were produced on the same platform that had also been used for the 666 first-cohort repertoires. Study-wide results and limits: The study flagged roughly 160 TCR beta chains as cytomegalovirus-associated. Generally TCR sequences proved uncommon, though certain public TCRs appeared in numerous donors.

Method: immunoSEQ multiplex PCR; TCRdb's copy keeps in-frame clones and lacks some. Among tens of thousands of clones listed, 84% were seen once. This clone was seen repeatedly, ten times or more. Its antigen is not known. The source is a woman aged 18-29 years in good health and CMV-seropositive. The material sequenced was PBMCs.

In DNA, the CDR3 is TGTGCCAGCAGTTTACTCACCACAGGAAACACCATATATTTT. Encoded protein: CASSLLTTGNTIYF. The rearrangement joins TRBV28 to TRBJ1-3; D is undetermined. This CDR3 has 14 residues. V lost 2 bases to trimming and J lost 4 bases, with 9 bases between them. The germline gives CDR1 MDHEN, CDR2 SYDVKM.